This TCR beta chain was identified in a study of T-cell memory formation after mild COVID-19. Study-wide results and limits: Day 15 to 85 contractors were CD4/CD8 balanced; later expanders leaned CD4+. The appearance of some responding clones in pre-infection memory suggested that cross-reactive memory joined. For contracting clones, CD4+ ones sat mainly in CM and EM, CD8+ in EMRA.

Germline CDR1 SGHRS, CDR2 YFSETQ. CDR3 length: 16 amino acids. V lost 0 bases to trimming and J lost 0 bases, with 13 bases between them. 5'RACE primed from the constant segment yielded TCR alpha and TCR beta cDNA libraries bearing sample barcodes and UMIs. Via MiXCR, TCRdb re-called the 5' RACE reads, giving one row per CDR3 protein. The profile shows 450,000 to 650,000 distinct CDR3 sequences, about 20% of them singletons. This clonotype was seen a handful of times. Antigen specificity is unknown. The source of this sequence is an adult woman who had mild COVID-19 (a few samples of this study predate the infection). Cell type and time point are not known. V is TRBV5-1 and J is TRBJ2-7; possibly TRBD1 for D (5 bases). The sequencing sample was made of PBMCs or a T cell subset sorted from them (not recorded which). The CDR3 is CASSLGSRVLSYEQYF. For the CDR3, the DNA is TGCGCCAGCAGCTTGGGGAGCAGGGTACTCTCCTACGAGCAGTACTTC. The whole variable domain, filled in from reference TRBV5-1 and TRBJ2-7, reads KAGVTQTPRYLIKTRGQQVTLSCSPISGHRSVSWYQQTPGQGLQFLFEYFSETQRNKGNFPGRFSGRQFSNSRSEMNVSTLELGDSALYLCASSLGSRVLSYEQYFGPGTRLTVT.